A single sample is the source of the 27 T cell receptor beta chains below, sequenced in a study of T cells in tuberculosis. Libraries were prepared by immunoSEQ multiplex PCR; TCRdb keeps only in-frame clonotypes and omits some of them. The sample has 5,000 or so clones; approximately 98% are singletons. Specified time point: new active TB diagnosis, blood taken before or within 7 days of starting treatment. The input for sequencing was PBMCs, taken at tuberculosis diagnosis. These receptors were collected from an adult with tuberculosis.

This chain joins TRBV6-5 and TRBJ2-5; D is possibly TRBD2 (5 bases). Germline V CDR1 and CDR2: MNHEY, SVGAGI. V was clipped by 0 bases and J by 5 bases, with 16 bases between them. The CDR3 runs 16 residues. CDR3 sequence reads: CASSYSGTRVAETQYF. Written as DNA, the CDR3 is TGTGCCAGCAGTTACTCAGGCACGCGGGTGGCGGAGACCCAGTACTTC.

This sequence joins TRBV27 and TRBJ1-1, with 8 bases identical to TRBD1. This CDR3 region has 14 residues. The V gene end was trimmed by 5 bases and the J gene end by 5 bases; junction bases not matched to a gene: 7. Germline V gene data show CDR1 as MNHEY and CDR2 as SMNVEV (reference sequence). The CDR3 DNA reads TGTGCCAGCAGTCGGACAGGGTTTCGGACTGAAGCTTTCTTT. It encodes CASSRTGFRTEAFF.

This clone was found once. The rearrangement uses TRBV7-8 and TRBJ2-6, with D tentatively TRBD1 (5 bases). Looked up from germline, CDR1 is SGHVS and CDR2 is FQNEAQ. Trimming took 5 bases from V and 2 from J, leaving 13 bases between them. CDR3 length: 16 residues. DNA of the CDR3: TGTGCCAGCAGCGAACCTCAGGGTGCTGGGGCCAACGTCCTGACTTTC. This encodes CASSEPQGAGANVLTF.

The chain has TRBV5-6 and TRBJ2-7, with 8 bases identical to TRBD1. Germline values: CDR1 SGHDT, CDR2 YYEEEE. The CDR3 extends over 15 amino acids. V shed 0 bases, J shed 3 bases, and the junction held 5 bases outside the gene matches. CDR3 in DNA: TGTGCCAGCAGCTTGGGGACAGGGTCCCACTACGAGCAGTACTTC. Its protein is CASSLGTGSHYEQYF. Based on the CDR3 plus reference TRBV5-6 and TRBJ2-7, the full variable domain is DAGVTQSPTHLIKTRGQQVTLRCSPKSGHDTVSWYQQALGQGPQFIFQYYEEEERQRGNFPDRFSGHQFPNYSSELNVNALLLGDSALYLCASSLGTGSHYEQYFGPGTRLTVT.

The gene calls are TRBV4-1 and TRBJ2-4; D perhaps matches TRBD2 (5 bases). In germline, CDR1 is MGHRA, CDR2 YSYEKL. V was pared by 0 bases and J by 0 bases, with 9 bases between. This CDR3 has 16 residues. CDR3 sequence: CASSQELGPAKNIQYF. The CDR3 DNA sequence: TGCGCCAGCAGCCAAGAACTAGGGCCAGCCAAAAACATTCAGTACTTC.

CDR3 DNA: TGTGCCAGTAGTACCTTCACGGGGCAGCCCCAGCATTTT. It encodes CASSTFTGQPQHF. The J gene is TRBJ1-5, the V gene TRBV19; D remains ambiguous. CDR1 is LNHDA and CDR2 is SQIVND in the germline V gene (reference sequence). V lost 4 bases and J 7 bases, leaving 11 bases between the germline ends. This CDR3 is 13 amino acids long.

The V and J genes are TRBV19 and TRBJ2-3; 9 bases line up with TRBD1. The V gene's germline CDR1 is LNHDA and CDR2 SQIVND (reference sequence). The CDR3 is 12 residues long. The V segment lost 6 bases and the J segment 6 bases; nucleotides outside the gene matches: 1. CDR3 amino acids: CASRQGADTQYF. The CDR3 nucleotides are TGTGCCAGTAGACAGGGGGCGGATACGCAGTATTTT.

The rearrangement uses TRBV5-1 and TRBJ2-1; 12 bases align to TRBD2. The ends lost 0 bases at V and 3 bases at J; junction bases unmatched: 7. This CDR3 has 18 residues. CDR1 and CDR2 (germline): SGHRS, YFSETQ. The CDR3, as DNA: TGCGCCAGCAGCTTGGCCAGCGCTAGCGGGGGGGGCTACAATGAGCAGTTCTTC. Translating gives CASSLASASGGGYNEQFF.

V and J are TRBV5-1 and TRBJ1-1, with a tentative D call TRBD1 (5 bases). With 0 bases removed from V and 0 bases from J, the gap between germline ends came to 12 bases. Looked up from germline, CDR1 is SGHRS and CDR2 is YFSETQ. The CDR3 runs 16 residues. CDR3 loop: CASSLGQGRMNTEAFF. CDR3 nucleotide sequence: TGCGCCAGCAGCTTGGGGCAGGGCAGGATGAACACTGAAGCTTTCTTT.

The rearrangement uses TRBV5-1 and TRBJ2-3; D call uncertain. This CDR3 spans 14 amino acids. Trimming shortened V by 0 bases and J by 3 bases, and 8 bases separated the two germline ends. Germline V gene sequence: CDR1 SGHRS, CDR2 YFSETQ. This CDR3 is CASSLGGFTDTQYF. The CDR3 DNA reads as TGCGCCAGCAGCTTGGGAGGCTTTACAGATACGCAGTATTTT.

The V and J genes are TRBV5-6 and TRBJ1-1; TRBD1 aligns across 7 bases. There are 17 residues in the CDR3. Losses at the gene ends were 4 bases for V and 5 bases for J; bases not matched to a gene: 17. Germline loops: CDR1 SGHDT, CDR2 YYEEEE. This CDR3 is CASSPGGDRGGLTEAFF. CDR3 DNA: TGTGCCAGCAGCCCGGGAGGGGACAGAGGTGGATTGACTGAAGCTTTCTTT.

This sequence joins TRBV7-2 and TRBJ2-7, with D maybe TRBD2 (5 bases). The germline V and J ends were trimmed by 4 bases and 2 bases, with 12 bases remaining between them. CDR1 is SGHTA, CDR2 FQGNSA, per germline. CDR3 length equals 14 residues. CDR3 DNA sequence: TGTGCCAGCAGCTCATACGGGGTGACCTACGAGCAGTACTTC. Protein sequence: CASSSYGVTYEQYF.

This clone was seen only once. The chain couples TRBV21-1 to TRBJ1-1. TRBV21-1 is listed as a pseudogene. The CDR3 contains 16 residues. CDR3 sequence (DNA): TGTGCCAGCAGCAAAAGGTGGGTAATAGCGAGGACTGAAGCTTTCTTT. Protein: CASSKRWVIARTEAFF.

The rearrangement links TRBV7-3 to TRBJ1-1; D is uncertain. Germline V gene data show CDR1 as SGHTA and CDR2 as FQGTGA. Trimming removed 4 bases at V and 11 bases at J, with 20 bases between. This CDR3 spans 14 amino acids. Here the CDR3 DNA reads TGTGCCAGCAGCTCAAAACCATATAGCGGGGAGGCTTTCTTT. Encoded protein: CASSSKPYSGEAFF.

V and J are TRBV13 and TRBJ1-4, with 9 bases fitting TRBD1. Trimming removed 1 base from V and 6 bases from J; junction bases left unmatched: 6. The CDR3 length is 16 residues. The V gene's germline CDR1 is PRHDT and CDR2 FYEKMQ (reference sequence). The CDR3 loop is CASSLALGQGHEKLFF. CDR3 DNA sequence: TGTGCCAGCAGCTTAGCGTTGGGACAGGGCCATGAAAAACTGTTTTTT.

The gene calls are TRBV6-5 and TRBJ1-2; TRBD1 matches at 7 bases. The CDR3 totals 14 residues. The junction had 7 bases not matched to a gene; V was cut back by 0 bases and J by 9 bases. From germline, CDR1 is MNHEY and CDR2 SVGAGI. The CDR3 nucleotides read TGTGCCAGCAGTTACTCACAAGTGACAGGGAGCTACACCTTC. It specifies CASSYSQVTGSYTF.

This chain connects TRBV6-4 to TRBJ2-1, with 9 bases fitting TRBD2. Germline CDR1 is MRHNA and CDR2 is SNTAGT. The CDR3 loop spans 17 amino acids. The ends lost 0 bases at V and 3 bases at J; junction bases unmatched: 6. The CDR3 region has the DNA TGTGCCAGCAGTGACTCAACGGCGGGGGGGGACTACAATGAGCAGTTCTTC. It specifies CASSDSTAGGDYNEQFF.

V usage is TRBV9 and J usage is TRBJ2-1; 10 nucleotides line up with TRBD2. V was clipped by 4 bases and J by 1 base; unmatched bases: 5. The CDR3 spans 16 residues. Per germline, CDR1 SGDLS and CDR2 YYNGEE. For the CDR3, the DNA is TGTGCCAGCAGCTCCCATAGCGGGGGGTCCTACAATGAGCAGTTCTTC. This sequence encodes CASSSHSGGSYNEQFF.

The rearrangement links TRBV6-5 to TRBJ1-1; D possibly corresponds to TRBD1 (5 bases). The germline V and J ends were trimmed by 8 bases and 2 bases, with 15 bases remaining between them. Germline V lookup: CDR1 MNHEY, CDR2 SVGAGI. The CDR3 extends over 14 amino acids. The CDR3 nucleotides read TGTGCCAGCCATCGCGGGGGGTTCAACACTGAAGCTTTCTTT. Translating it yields CASHRGGFNTEAFF.

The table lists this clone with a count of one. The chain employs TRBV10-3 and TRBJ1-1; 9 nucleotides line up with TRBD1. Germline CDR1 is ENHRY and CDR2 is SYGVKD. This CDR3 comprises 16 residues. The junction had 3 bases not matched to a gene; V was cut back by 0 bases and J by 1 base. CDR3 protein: CAISESPGQGNTEAFF. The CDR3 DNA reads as TGTGCCATCAGTGAGTCCCCGGGACAGGGGAACACTGAAGCTTTCTTT.

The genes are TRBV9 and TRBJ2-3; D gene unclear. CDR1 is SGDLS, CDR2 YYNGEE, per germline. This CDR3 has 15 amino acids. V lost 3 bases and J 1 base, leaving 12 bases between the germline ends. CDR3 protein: CASSGLTRGTDTQYF. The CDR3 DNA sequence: TGTGCCAGCAGCGGCCTTACTCGGGGCACAGATACGCAGTATTTT. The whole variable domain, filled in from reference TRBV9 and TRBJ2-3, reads DSGVTQTPKHLITATGQRVTLRCSPRSGDLSVYWYQQSLDQGLQFLIQYYNGEERAKGNILERFSAQQFPDLHSELNLSSLELGDSALYFCASSGLTRGTDTQYFGPGTRLTVL.

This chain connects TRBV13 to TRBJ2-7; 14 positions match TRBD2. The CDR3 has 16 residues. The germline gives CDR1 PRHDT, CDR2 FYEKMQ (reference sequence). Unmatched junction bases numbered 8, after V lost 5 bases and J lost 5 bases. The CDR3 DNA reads TGTGCCAGCAGCCAGGGGCGGGGACTAGCGGGAGACGAGCAGTACTTC. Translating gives CASSQGRGLAGDEQYF.

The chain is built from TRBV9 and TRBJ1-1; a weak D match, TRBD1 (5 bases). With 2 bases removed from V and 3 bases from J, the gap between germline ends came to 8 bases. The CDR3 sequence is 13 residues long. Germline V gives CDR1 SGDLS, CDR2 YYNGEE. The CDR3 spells CASSVFRDTEAFF. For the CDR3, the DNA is TGTGCCAGCAGCGTCTTCAGGGACACTGAAGCTTTCTTT.

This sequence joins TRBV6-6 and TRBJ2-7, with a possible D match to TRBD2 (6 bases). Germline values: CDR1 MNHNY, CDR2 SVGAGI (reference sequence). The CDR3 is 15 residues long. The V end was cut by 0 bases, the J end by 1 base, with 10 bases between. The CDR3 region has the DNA TGTGCCAGCAGTTACTCGCGGGACCGATCCTACGAGCAGTACTTC. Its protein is CASSYSRDRSYEQYF.

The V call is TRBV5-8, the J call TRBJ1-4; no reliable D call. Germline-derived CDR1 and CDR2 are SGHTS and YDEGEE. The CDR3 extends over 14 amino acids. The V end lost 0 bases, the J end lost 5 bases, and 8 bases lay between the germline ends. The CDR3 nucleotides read TGTGCCAGCAGCTTGGGGTATGAGAATGAAAAACTGTTTTTT. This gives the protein CASSLGYENEKLFF.

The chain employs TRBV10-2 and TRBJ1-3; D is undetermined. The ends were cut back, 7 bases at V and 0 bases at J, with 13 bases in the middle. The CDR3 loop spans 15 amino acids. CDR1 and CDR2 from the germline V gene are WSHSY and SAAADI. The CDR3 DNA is TGCGCCAGCATCCCACCGCTGAGCTCTGGAAACACCATATATTTT. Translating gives CASIPPLSSGNTIYF.

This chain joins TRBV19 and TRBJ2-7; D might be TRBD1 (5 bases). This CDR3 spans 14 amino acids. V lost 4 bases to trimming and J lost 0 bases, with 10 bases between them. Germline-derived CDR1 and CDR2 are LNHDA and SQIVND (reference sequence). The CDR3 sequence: CASSKDTYSYEQYF. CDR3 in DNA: TGTGCCAGTAGTAAGGACACCTACTCCTACGAGCAGTACTTC.